The clone carrying this T cell receptor beta chain has a handful of counts. Its target is not known. Uncontrolled infection, other autoimmune disease, pregnancy or lactation led to exclusion. Researchers amplified the TCR beta CDR3 regions from RNA transcripts. The TCR CDR3 first-round RT-PCR relied on the HTBI primer set. TCRdb reprocessed the multiplex PCR reads with MiXCR, giving one entry per CDR3 protein. The sample carries around 500,000 distinct CDR3 sequences, approximately 22% recorded once. This sample was taken from a study of T cells in Graves' hyperthyroidism and ophthalmopathy. The overall study: Before treatment of any kind, peripheral blood was taken at initial diagnosis.

Whole-study results and caveats: Blood also contained most expanded thyroid clonotypes above 0.001.

The CDR3 has 14 amino acids. Germline-derived CDR1 and CDR2 are DFQATT and SNEGSKA (reference sequence). V was clipped by 5 bases and J by 7 bases, with 18 bases between them. The chain is built from TRBV20-1 and TRBJ2-1; TRBD1 might be the D (5 bases). This TCR was sampled from a woman between 65 and 79 years old with Graves' ophthalmopathy. The sequenced material came from blood. For the CDR3, the DNA is TGCAGTGCTCAAACGCTTGGGGCTTTTAATGAGCAGTTCTTC. It translates to CSAQTLGAFNEQFF.